Described below is a single TCR beta chain sequence and its context. This sample is part of a study of CD8+ T cells in alopecia areata. Study summary: Among treated patients, oral tofacitinib was administered at 5 to 10 mg twice daily. A 6-month off-drug phase came after tofacitinib, which had lasted 6 to 18 months.

Germline CDR1 GTSNPN, CDR2 SVGIG (reference sequence). CDR3 length: 12 amino acids. The authors extracted RNA and reverse transcribed it into cDNA as the sequencing template. TCRdb's table, derived via immunoSEQ multiplex PCR, lists solely in-frame clones and lacks some. The sample consists of 170,000 or so clones, 50% to 60% of them appearing once. Peripheral blood, together with lesional scalp punch biopsies, was collected from alopecia areata patients. The sample in question was CD4+ T cells sorted from blood, obtained at week 0. V usage is TRBV30 and J usage is TRBJ2-1; tentatively, D is TRBD2 (5 bases). This TCR was sampled from a human donor with alopecia areata. As DNA, the CDR3 is TGTCTCTGTTCCCGGGGAGCCAATGAGCAGTTCTTC. This codes for CLCSRGANEQFF.